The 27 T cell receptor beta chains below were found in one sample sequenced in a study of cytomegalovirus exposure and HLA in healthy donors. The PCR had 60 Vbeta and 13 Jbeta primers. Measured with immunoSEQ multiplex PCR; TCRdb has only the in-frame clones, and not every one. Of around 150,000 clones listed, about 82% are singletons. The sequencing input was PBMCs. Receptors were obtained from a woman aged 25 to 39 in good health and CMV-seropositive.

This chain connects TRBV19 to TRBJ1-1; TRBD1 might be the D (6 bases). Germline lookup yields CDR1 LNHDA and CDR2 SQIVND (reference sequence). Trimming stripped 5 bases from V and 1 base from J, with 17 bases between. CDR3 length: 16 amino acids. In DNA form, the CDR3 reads TGTGCCAGTAGTGTAATGACCGGGACACCGAACACTGAAGCTTTCTTT. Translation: CASSVMTGTPNTEAFF.

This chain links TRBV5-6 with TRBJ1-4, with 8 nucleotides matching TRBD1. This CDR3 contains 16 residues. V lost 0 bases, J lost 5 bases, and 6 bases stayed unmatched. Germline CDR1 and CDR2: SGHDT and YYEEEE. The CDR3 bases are TGTGCCAGCAGCTTGGACAGGGGGGTAATGAATGAAAAACTGTTTTTT. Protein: CASSLDRGVMNEKLFF.

The CDR3 DNA reads as TGCGCCAGCAGCTCGCCAAGTTTCGGTGCCACTGAAGCTTTCTTT. Its translation is CASSSPSFGATEAFF. The chain recombines TRBV5-1 with TRBJ1-1, with no clear D. The CDR3 loop spans 15 amino acids. Germline CDR1 reads SGHRS; CDR2 reads YFSETQ. The V and J ends lost 3 bases and 4 bases respectively, with 16 bases between them.

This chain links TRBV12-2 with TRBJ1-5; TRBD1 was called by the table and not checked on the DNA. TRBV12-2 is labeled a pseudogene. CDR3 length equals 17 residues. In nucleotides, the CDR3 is TGTGCAAGTCGCCCCAAGGACGAGGGACAGGGGAATCAGCCCCAGCATTTT. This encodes CASRPKDEGQGNQPQHF.

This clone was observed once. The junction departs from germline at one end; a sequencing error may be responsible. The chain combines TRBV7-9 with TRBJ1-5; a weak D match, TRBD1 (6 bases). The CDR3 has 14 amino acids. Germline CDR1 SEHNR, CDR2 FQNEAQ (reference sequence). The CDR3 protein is CSSSRLGRGQPQHF. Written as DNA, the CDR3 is TGTTCCAGCAGCAGACTGGGGAGGGGGCAGCCCCAGCATTTT.

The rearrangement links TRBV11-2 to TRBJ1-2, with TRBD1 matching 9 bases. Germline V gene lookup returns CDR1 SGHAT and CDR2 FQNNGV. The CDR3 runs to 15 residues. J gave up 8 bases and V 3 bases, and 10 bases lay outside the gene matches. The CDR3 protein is CASSFTTGTGYGYTF. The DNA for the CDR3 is TGTGCCAGCAGCTTCACAACCGGGACAGGGTACGGCTACACCTTC.

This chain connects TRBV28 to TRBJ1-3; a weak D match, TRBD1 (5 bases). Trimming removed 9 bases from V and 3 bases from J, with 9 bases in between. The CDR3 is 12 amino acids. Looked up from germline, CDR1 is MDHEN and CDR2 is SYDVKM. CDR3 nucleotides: TGTGCCAGTAGGAGGGGTGGAAACACCATATATTTT. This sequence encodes CASRRGGNTIYF.

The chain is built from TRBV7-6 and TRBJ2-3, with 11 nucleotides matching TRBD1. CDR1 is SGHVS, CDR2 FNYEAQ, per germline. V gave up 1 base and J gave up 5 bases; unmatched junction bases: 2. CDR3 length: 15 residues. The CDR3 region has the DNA TGTGCCAGCAGCTTAGGGACAGGGGGCGTAGATACGCAGTATTTT. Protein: CASSLGTGGVDTQYF. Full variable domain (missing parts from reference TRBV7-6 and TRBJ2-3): GAGVSQSPRYKVTKRGQDVALRCDPISGHVSLYWYRQALGQGPEFLTYFNYEAQQDKSGLPNDRFSAERPEGSISTLTIQRTEQRDSAMYRCASSLGTGGVDTQYFGPGTRLTVL.

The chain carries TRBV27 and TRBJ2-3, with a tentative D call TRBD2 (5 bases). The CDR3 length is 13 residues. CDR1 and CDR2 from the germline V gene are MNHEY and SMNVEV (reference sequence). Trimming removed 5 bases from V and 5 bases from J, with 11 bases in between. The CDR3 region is CASSHSRVDTQYF. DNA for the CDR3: TGTGCCAGCAGTCACTCGAGGGTAGATACGCAGTATTTT.

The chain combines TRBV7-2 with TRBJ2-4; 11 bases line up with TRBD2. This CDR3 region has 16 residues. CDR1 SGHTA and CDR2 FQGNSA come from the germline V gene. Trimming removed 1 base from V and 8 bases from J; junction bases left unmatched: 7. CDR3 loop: CASSLVVAGGYDIQYF. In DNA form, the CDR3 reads TGTGCCAGCAGCTTAGTGGTAGCGGGGGGGTACGACATTCAGTACTTC.

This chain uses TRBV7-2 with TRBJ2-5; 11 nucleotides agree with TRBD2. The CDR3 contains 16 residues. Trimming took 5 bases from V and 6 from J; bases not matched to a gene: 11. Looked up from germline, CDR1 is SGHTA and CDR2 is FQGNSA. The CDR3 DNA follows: TGTGCCAGCAGCATCCCAAGTGTAGCGGGGGGGAAGACCCAGTACTTC. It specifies CASSIPSVAGGKTQYF.

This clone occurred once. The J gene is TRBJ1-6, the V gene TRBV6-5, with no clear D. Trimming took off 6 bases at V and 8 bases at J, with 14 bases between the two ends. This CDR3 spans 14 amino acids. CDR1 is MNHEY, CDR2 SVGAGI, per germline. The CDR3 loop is CASRKQQLDSPLHF. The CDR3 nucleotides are TGTGCCAGCAGGAAACAGCAGCTGGATTCACCCCTCCACTTT.

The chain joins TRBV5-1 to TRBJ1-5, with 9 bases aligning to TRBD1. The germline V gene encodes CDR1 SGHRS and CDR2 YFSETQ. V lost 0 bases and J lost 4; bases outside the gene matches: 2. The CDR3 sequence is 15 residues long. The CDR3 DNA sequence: TGCGCCAGCAGCTTGGAAGGACAGGGGAATCAGCCCCAGCATTTT. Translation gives CASSLEGQGNQPQHF.

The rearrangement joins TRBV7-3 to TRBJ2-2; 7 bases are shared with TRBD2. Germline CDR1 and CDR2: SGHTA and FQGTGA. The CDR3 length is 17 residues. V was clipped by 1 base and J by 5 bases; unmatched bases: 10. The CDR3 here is CASSLIRGGAETGELFF. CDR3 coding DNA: TGTGCCAGCAGCTTAATTAGGGGAGGGGCGGAGACCGGGGAGCTGTTTTTT.

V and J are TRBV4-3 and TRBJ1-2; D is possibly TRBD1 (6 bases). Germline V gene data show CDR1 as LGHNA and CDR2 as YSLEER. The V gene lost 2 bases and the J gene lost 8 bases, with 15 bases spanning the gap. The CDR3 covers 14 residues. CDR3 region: CASSQRTATGGYTF. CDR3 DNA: TGCGCCAGCAGCCAACGGACAGCCACTGGGGGCTACACCTTC.

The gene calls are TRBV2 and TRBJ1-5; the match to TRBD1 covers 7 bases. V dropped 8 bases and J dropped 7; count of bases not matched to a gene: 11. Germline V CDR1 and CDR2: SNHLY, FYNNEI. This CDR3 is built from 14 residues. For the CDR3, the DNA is TGTGCCAGCGGAGGACAGGTACTACGCCAGCCCCAGCATTTT. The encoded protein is CASGGQVLRQPQHF.

The CDR3 spells CASSPRRGSSYNEQFF. The CDR3 nucleotides are TGTGCCAGCAGCCCTCGTCGGGGGAGCTCCTACAATGAGCAGTTCTTC. The chain recombines TRBV4-2 with TRBJ2-1, with TRBD2 as a possible D gene (6 bases). The CDR3 is 16 amino acids. Trimming pared 4 bases from V and 0 bases from J, leaving 13 bases between. CDR1 is LGHNA, CDR2 YNFKEQ, per germline.

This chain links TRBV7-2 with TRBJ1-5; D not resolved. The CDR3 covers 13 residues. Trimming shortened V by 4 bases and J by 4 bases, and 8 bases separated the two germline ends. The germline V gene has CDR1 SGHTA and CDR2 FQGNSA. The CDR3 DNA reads TGTGCCAGCAGCTGGAGCTTGAATCAGCCCCAGCATTTT. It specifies CASSWSLNQPQHF.

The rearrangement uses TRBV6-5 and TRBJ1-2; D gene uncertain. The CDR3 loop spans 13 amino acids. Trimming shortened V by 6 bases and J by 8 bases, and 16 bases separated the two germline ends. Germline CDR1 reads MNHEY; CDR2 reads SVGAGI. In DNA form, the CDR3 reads TGTGCCAGCAGGGCGGGGAGACAAAGGGGCTACACCTTC. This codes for CASRAGRQRGYTF.

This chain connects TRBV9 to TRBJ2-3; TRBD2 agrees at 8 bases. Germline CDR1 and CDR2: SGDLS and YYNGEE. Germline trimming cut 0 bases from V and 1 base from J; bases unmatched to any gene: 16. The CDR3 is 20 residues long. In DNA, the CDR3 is TGTGCCAGCAGCGTAGCTCGTTCTCAGCGGGGGTCGTCGGGCACAGATACGCAGTATTTT. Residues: CASSVARSQRGSSGTDTQYF.

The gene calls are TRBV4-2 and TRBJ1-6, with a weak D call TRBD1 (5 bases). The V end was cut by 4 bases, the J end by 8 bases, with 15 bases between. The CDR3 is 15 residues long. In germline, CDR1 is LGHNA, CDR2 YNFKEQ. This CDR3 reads CASSLGGGDDSPLHF. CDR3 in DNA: TGTGCCAGCAGCCTCGGCGGAGGGGATGATTCACCCCTCCACTTT.

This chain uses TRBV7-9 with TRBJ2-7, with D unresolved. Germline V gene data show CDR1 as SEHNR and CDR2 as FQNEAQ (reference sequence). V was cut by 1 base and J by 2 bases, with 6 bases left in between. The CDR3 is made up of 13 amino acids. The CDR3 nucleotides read TGTGCCAGCAGCTTAGGAGTCCCCTACGAGCAGTACTTC. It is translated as CASSLGVPYEQYF.

The CDR3 spells CASSRIQDPETQYF. DNA of the CDR3: TGTGCCAGCAGCCGGATACAGGATCCGGAGACCCAGTACTTC. The rearrangement links TRBV7-9 to TRBJ2-5; possibly TRBD1 for D (5 bases). Germline lookup yields CDR1 SEHNR and CDR2 FQNEAQ (reference sequence). The CDR3 totals 14 residues. Trimming shortened V by 5 bases and J by 5 bases, and 15 bases separated the two germline ends.

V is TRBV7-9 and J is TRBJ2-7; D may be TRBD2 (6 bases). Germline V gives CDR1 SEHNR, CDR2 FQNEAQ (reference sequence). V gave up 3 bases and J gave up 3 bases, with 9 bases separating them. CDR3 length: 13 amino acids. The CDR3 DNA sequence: TGTGCCAGCAGCTTGGAGGGGCACTACGAGCAGTACTTC. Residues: CASSLEGHYEQYF.

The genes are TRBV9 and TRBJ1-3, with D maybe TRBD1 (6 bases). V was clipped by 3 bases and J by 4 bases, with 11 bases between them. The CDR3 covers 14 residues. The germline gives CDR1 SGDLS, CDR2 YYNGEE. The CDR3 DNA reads TGTGCCAGCAGCGATACAGGGTACGGAAACACCATATATTTT. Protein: CASSDTGYGNTIYF.

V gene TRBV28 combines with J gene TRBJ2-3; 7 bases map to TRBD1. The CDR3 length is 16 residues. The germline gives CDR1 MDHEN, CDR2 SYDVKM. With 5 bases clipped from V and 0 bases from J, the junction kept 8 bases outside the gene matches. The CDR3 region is CASSPTPTGSTDTQYF. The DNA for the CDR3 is TGTGCCAGCAGTCCCACCCCGACAGGGAGCACAGATACGCAGTATTTT. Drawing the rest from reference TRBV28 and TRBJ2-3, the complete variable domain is DVKVTQSSRYLVKRTGEKVFLECVQDMDHENMFWYRQDPGLGLRLIYFSYDVKMKEKGDIPEGYSVSREKKERFSLILESASTNQTSMYLCASSPTPTGSTDTQYFGPGTRLTVL.

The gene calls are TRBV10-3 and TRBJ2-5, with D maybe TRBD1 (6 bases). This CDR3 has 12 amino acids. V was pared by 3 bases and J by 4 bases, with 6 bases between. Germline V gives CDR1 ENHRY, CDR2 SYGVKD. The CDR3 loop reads CAISDRGETQYF. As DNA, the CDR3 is TGTGCCATCAGTGACAGGGGAGAGACCCAGTACTTC.